This T cell receptor (beta chain) was profiled in a study of control samples from healthy donors and cancer patients. The V gene lost 7 bases and the J gene lost 5 bases, with 17 bases spanning the gap. The germline V gene encodes CDR1 SQVTM and CDR2 ANQGSEA. The CDR3 sequence is 13 residues long. The protocol was immunoSEQ multiplex PCR, while the TCRdb copy is restricted to in-frame clones and leaves out a portion. The repertoire holds 100,000 to 150,000 clones, with 80% to 90% as singletons. This sequence originates from a man aged 25-45 years in good health. The rearrangement uses TRBV29-1 and TRBJ1-1; D uncertain. The source material was blood. CDR3 region: CSATRVATTEAFF. The CDR3 DNA is TGCAGCGCAACCCGGGTCGCGACGACTGAAGCTTTCTTT.